The clone carrying this T cell receptor (beta chain) was found once. This sample was taken from a study of control samples from healthy donors and cancer patients. The CDR3 spans 13 residues. The V end lost 6 bases, the J end lost 4 bases, and 12 bases lay between the germline ends. Germline V gene sequence: CDR1 LNHDA, CDR2 SQIVND (reference sequence). The table came from immunoSEQ multiplex PCR; TCRdb's copy has only in-frame clones and leaves some out. This table holds over 50,000 clones, about 96% found once. The sequencing input was blood. This chain links TRBV19 with TRBJ1-1; possibly TRBD1 for D (5 bases). This clonotype was obtained from a young woman in good health. CDR3 region: CASSRGGGTEAFF. DNA of the CDR3: TGTGCCAGTAGCCGTGGGGGGGGCACTGAAGCTTTCTTT. The full variable domain, in which reference TRBV19 and TRBJ1-1 provide the parts outside the CDR3, is DGGITQSPKYLFRKEGQNVTLSCEQNLNHDAMYWYRQDPGQGLRLIYYSQIVNDFQKGDIAEGYSVSREKKESFPLTVTSAQKNPTAFYLCASSRGGGTEAFFGQGTRLTVV.